This passage covers 2 T cell receptor beta chains from one sample sequenced in a study of technical replicates of blood from a few donors. Clones were read by immunoSEQ multiplex PCR, and TCRdb kept only the in-frame ones, dropping some. The sample yields about 59,000 clones, roughly 95% seen once. The sequenced sample consisted of PBMCs. The receptors were sampled from a human donor in good health. Some clones in this sample may be carry-over from other donors' samples.

This sequence joins TRBV25-1 and TRBJ1-1; D remains ambiguous. There are 13 residues in the CDR3. V lost 6 bases and J lost 2, with 10 bases in between. CDR1 is MGHDK and CDR2 is SYGVNS in the germline V gene. CDR3 in DNA: TGTGCCAGCAGGTCCGCTATCAACACTGAAGCTTTCTTT. The encoded protein is CASRSAINTEAFF.

The V call is TRBV10-2, the J call TRBJ2-2, with TRBD2 matching 14 bases. Germline V lookup: CDR1 WSHSY, CDR2 SAAADI. The length of the CDR3 is 15 residues. V lost 10 bases and J lost 5; bases outside the gene matches: 6. The CDR3 is CAIGTSGRETGELFF. Written as DNA, the CDR3 is TGCGCCATAGGGACTAGCGGGAGAGAAACCGGGGAGCTGTTTTTT.